The 19 T cell receptor beta chains listed next were all sequenced from one sample in a study of T cells after yellow fever vaccination. Each CDR3 protein is one row after TCRdb ran MiXCR on the 5' RACE reads. This sample has 350,000 to 450,000 distinct CDR3 sequences, with around 20% found just once. The material sequenced was PBMCs, taken before the yellow fever booster vaccination. Receptors originate from a man younger than 35 who received the YFV17D yellow fever vaccine.

J is TRBJ1-2 and V is TRBV4-3; 7 bases fit TRBD1. There are 17 residues in the CDR3. Germline-derived CDR1 and CDR2 are LGHNA and YSLEER. Trimming cost V 1 base and J 4 bases; bases outside gene matches: 12. The CDR3 protein is CASSQGGVGGTAYGYTF. CDR3 bases: TGCGCCAGCAGCCAAGGGGGCGTAGGGGGCACCGCCTATGGCTACACCTTC.

V usage is TRBV5-1 and J usage is TRBJ1-6; TRBD1 is a possible D gene (5 bases). Trimming shortened V by 7 bases and J by 12 bases, and 17 bases separated the two germline ends. This CDR3 contains 13 residues. CDR1 and CDR2 (germline): SGHRS, YFSETQ. CDR3 in amino acids: CASGPGLRGPLHF. CDR3 in DNA: TGCGCCAGCGGCCCGGGGCTGCGGGGACCCCTCCACTTT.

This clonotype occurred a few times. This chain links TRBV3-1 with TRBJ2-4; D may match TRBD1 or TRBD2 (5 bases each). The germline gives CDR1 LGHDT, CDR2 YNNKEL (reference sequence). With 0 bases removed from V and 8 bases from J, the gap between germline ends came to 11 bases. There are 14 residues in the CDR3. The CDR3 sequence: CASSQDGGSHIQYF. The CDR3 DNA sequence: TGTGCCAGCAGCCAAGATGGGGGTTCGCACATTCAGTACTTC.

The J gene is TRBJ1-1, the V gene TRBV28; 7 bases line up with TRBD1. The J segment lost 7 bases and the V segment lost 6 bases, leaving 8 bases of the junction unmatched. Looked up from germline, CDR1 is MDHEN and CDR2 is SYDVKM. This CDR3 spans 13 amino acids. CDR3 nucleotide sequence: TGTGCCAGCAGCCTTATCCGGGACAGTGAAGCTTTCTTT. This sequence encodes CASSLIRDSEAFF.

J is TRBJ2-6 and V is TRBV15; D is undetermined. The V gene lost 1 base and the J gene lost 0 bases, with 13 bases spanning the gap. The V gene's germline CDR1 is LNHNV and CDR2 YYDKDF (reference sequence). This CDR3 comprises 18 residues. The CDR3 DNA follows: TGTGCCACCAGCAGAGCCTACCATCCTACCTCTGGGGCCAACGTCCTGACTTTC. Encoded protein: CATSRAYHPTSGANVLTF.

The genes are TRBV10-1 and TRBJ2-4; D uncertain. V dropped 2 bases and J dropped 9 bases, with 11 bases sitting between them. CDR1 and CDR2 from the germline V gene are WNHNN and SYGVQD (reference sequence). This CDR3 is 13 amino acids long. The CDR3 nucleotides read TGCGCCAGCAGTGAGGGCCGTATGACCATTCAGTACTTC. This codes for CASSEGRMTIQYF.

The chain uses TRBV9 and TRBJ2-7; D may match TRBD1 or TRBD2 (6 bases each). V shed 2 bases and J shed 6 bases, with 12 bases lying between them. The germline gives CDR1 SGDLS, CDR2 YYNGEE. The CDR3 is made up of 13 amino acids. Written as DNA, the CDR3 is TGTGCCAGCAGCGTTGGGGGGCGAAGCGAGCAGTACTTC. Amino acid sequence: CASSVGGRSEQYF.

In its sample, this clonotype was seen a few times. The chain is built from TRBV7-6 and TRBJ1-2, with 8 bases fitting TRBD1. Unmatched junction bases numbered 6, after V lost 5 bases and J lost 4 bases. This CDR3 spans 14 amino acids. Germline values: CDR1 SGHVS, CDR2 FNYEAQ. CDR3 DNA: TGTGCCAGCAGCGGGTTGACAGGGGCCTATGGCTACACCTTC. It translates to CASSGLTGAYGYTF.

In this sample, this clonotype turned up many times. The chain joins TRBV11-3 to TRBJ2-3; TRBD1 might be the D (5 bases). Germline values: CDR1 SGHNT, CDR2 YENEEA. The CDR3 is made up of 13 amino acids. V was cut by 4 bases and J by 7 bases, with 12 bases left in between. DNA for the CDR3: TGTGCCAGCAGCTCCGAAATGGGGCATACGCAGTATTTT. Protein: CASSSEMGHTQYF.

This clonotype was recorded a few times. This chain connects TRBV29-1 to TRBJ2-1; D not resolved. The ends were cut back, 5 bases at V and 4 bases at J, with 9 bases in the middle. Germline CDR1 SQVTM, CDR2 ANQGSEA. The CDR3 has 12 amino acids. CDR3 coding DNA: TGCAGCGTTTCGACGTCTTACAATGAGCAGTTCTTC. This sequence encodes CSVSTSYNEQFF.

This clonotype was recorded a few times. V gene TRBV12-3 or TRBV12-4 combines with J gene TRBJ2-5; 8 bases map to TRBD2. V lost 5 bases and J lost 2; bases outside the gene matches: 10. This CDR3 spans 16 amino acids. The CDR3 nucleotides are TGTGCCAGCAGTCCGGGCGATAGCGGGGTTCAAGAGACCCAGTACTTC. The encoded protein is CASSPGDSGVQETQYF.

This clonotype was detected only a few times. The V and J genes are TRBV15 and TRBJ2-7; TRBD1 aligns across 11 bases. The CDR3 loop spans 16 amino acids. CDR1 LNHNV and CDR2 YYDKDF come from the germline V gene (reference sequence). Trimming removed 1 base from V and 2 bases from J; junction bases left unmatched: 4. CDR3 sequence (DNA): TGTGCCACCAGCAGAGGTCCGGGACAGGGGGCCTACGAGCAGTACGTC. Translation: CATSRGPGQGAYEQYV.

This clonotype was seen more than once but under ten times. The chain recombines TRBV9 with TRBJ2-2; D may be TRBD1 or TRBD2 (5 bases each). The ends were cut back, 3 bases at V and 10 bases at J, with 13 bases in the middle. There are 13 residues in the CDR3. From germline, CDR1 is SGDLS and CDR2 YYNGEE. CDR3 in DNA: TGTGCCAGCAGCGCAGAGGGGACCTTGGAGCTGTTTTTT. Translating gives CASSAEGTLELFF.

This clonotype has a handful of counts. This chain joins TRBV4-2 and TRBJ1-1; no reliable D call. The CDR3 loop spans 15 amino acids. The germline V gene encodes CDR1 LGHNA and CDR2 YNFKEQ. With 3 bases removed from V and 0 bases from J, the gap between germline ends came to 11 bases. CDR3 protein: CASSQVQPVNTEAFF. Here the CDR3 DNA reads TGTGCCAGCAGCCAGGTACAACCTGTGAACACTGAAGCTTTCTTT.

This chain connects TRBV2 to TRBJ1-2; 7 positions match TRBD1. This CDR3 region has 13 residues. CDR1 and CDR2 from the germline V gene are SNHLY and FYNNEI. The V gene end was trimmed by 8 bases and the J gene end by 13 bases; junction bases not matched to a gene: 16. CDR3 DNA sequence: TGTGCCAGCCTAAATAGTCTGGGGACAGCAGCCACCTTC. Protein product: CASLNSLGTAATF.

This chain links TRBV3-2 with TRBJ2-7; TRBD1, the D gene given by the table, was not confirmed from the DNA. TRBV3-2 is a listed pseudogene. CDR3 length equals 15 residues. For the CDR3, the DNA is TGTGCCAGCAGCCAGCCGGGACAGGCAAAATACGAGCAGTACGTC. It specifies CASSQPGQAKYEQYV.

The rearrangement uses TRBV10-3 and TRBJ1-1; TRBD1 might be the D (6 bases). Germline V gene data show CDR1 as ENHRY and CDR2 as SYGVKD. The CDR3 loop spans 13 amino acids. V was trimmed by 8 bases and J by 5 bases, leaving 15 bases between them. DNA for the CDR3: TGTGCCATCTTAGAGGACAGTGGGACTGAAGCTTTCTTT. The encoded protein is CAILEDSGTEAFF.

This sequence joins TRBV7-9 and TRBJ2-5, with unresolved D. Germline V gene sequence: CDR1 SEHNR, CDR2 FQNEAQ (reference sequence). The CDR3 has 12 residues. Deletions cut 7 bases from V and 2 bases from J, with 8 bases between. CDR3 residues: CASTKEQETQYF. The CDR3 bases are TGTGCCAGCACAAAGGAACAAGAGACCCAGTACTTC.

The chain couples TRBV7-2 to TRBJ2-2; 7 nucleotides align to TRBD1. This CDR3 has 14 amino acids. V lost 0 bases to trimming and J lost 7 bases; unmatched junction nucleotides: 2. Germline CDR1 and CDR2: SGHTA and FQGNSA. DNA of the CDR3: TGTGCCAGCAGCTTAGCCCAGGGGGACGGGGAGCTGTTTTTT. It specifies CASSLAQGDGELFF.